This TCR beta chain stems from a study of CD8+ T cells in alopecia areata. Study background: Those treated were given oral tofacitinib at 5 to 10 mg twice daily.

cDNA serving as the sequencing template came from extracted, reverse transcribed RNA. Clones were sequenced by immunoSEQ multiplex PCR, and TCRdb holds only the in-frame ones, with some missing. Of 100,000 to 150,000 clones detected, approximately 60% appear once; the ten largest clones hold around 6%. Study results and limitations: Normal skin's resident alphabeta T cells are sequenced alongside lesional scalp T cells. Researchers report lesional scalp, most notably alopecia totalis/universalis, outstripped normal scalp in clonality.

Specified treatment: oral pan-JAK inhibitor, 5-10 mg twice daily. Both peripheral blood and punch biopsies of lesional scalp skin were obtained from patients who had alopecia areata. Points on this clone: Its antigen remains unknown.

The CDR3 contains 11 residues. V was trimmed by 7 bases and J by 5 bases, leaving 10 bases between them. Germline-derived CDR1 and CDR2 are DFQATT and SNEGSKA (reference sequence). J is TRBJ2-3 and V is TRBV20-1, with D unresolved. This clonotype was sampled from a human donor with alopecia areata. This specimen was CD4+ T cells sorted from blood, taken at week 4, from a patient treated with tofacitinib. The CDR3: CSGVRGDTQYF. As DNA, the CDR3 is TGCAGTGGAGTCCGCGGAGATACGCAGTATTTT.